Reported below is one TCR beta chain. Its antigen remains unidentified. This entry belongs to a study of CD8+ T cells in alopecia areata. Study findings and constraints: In lesional scalp, particularly from alopecia totalis/universalis, clonality was higher than in normal scalp. Tissue-resident alphabeta T cells belonging to normal skin likewise get sequenced within scalp specimens. Unlike in mice, where it was clearer, TCR sharing across patients was less clear, possibly HLA-related.

Trimming left V 6 bases short and J 2 bases short, with 18 bases between. The CDR3 has 16 residues. TCR sequencing used cDNA made by reverse transcription of extracted RNA. Sequenced by immunoSEQ multiplex PCR; TCRdb stores in-frame clones only, minus some. The table records more than 150,000 clones, 50% to 60% of them present only once. Patients with alopecia areata provided lesional scalp punch biopsies as well as peripheral blood. This clonotype originated in a human donor with alopecia areata. The chain joins TRBV23-1 to TRBJ2-3; a possible D gene is TRBD2 (5 bases). TRBV23-1 is an ORF, with its function uncertain. The input for sequencing was CD4+ T cells sorted from blood, taken at week 0. The CDR3 region is CASSQDHSGDTDTQYF. In DNA form, the CDR3 reads TGCGCCAGCAGCCAAGATCATTCCGGGGACACAGATACGCAGTATTTT.